The 30 T cell receptor beta chains given below trace back to one sample, sequenced in a study of cytomegalovirus exposure and HLA in healthy donors. Primers for the PCR totalled 60 Vbeta and 13 Jbeta. Generated by immunoSEQ multiplex PCR, the TCRdb table keeps only in-frame clones and is missing some. Of some 150,000 clones in the sample, 76% were seen once. Sequenced: PBMCs. These receptors came from a woman aged 40 to 49 in good health and CMV-seronegative.

This clone was seen only a few times. The chain employs TRBV4-1 and TRBJ1-1; tentative D call: TRBD1 (6 bases). The CDR3 is 15 amino acids. Per the germline V gene, CDR1 is MGHRA and CDR2 is YSYEKL. Trimming stripped 2 bases from V and 8 bases from J, with 18 bases between. The CDR3 loop is CASSQKPRTTGEAFF. The CDR3 coding sequence is TGCGCCAGCAGCCAAAAGCCCAGAACGACAGGCGAAGCTTTCTTT.

This clone was detected a few times. The gene calls are TRBV6-4 and TRBJ2-2, with 7 bases identical to TRBD2. This CDR3 has 15 amino acids. Germline loops: CDR1 MRHNA, CDR2 SNTAGT. The V segment lost 3 bases and the J segment 1 base; nucleotides outside the gene matches: 2. DNA for the CDR3: TGTGCCAGCAGTGAAACTAGCGAGAACACCGGGGAGCTGTTTTTT. Its translation: CASSETSENTGELFF.

This chain connects TRBV6-5 to TRBJ1-2; D may be TRBD1 (6 bases). Germline V gene lookup returns CDR1 MNHEY and CDR2 SVGAGI. The CDR3 contains 13 residues. V lost 2 bases and J 4 bases, leaving 8 bases between the germline ends. CDR3: CASSYRGIYGYTF. The CDR3 coding sequence is TGTGCCAGCAGTTACAGGGGGATCTATGGCTACACCTTC.

This chain joins TRBV30 and TRBJ2-1; TRBD2 aligns across 10 bases. The CDR3 is 14 amino acids. V was clipped by 8 bases and J by 0 bases; unmatched bases: 4. Germline-derived CDR1 and CDR2 are GTSNPN and SVGIG (reference sequence). The CDR3 nucleotides read TGTGCCCAAAGGACTAGCGGCTCCTACAATGAGCAGTTCTTC. This sequence encodes CAQRTSGSYNEQFF. Variable domain in full (rest from reference TRBV30 and TRBJ2-1): SQTIHQWPATLVQPVGSPLSLECTVEGTSNPNLYWYRQAAGRGLQLLFYSVGIGQISSEVPQNLSASRPQDRQFILSSKKLLLSDSGFYLCAQRTSGSYNEQFFGPGTRLTVL.

A few counts support this clone. The chain couples TRBV5-6 to TRBJ1-5; 10 bases map to TRBD1. The germline V gene has CDR1 SGHDT and CDR2 YYEEEE. This CDR3 is 14 amino acids long. J lost 10 bases, V lost 4 bases, and 8 bases had no gene match. The CDR3 here is CASSRWDRGGPQHF. The CDR3 nucleotides read TGTGCCAGCAGCCGATGGGACAGGGGAGGACCCCAGCATTTT.

This chain uses TRBV5-6 with TRBJ1-2; TRBD1 agrees at 9 bases. In germline, CDR1 is SGHDT, CDR2 YYEEEE. The J segment lost 5 bases and the V segment lost 4 bases, leaving 6 bases of the junction unmatched. The CDR3 spans 14 residues. DNA for the CDR3: TGTGCCAGCAGCCAGGGACAGGGACGATATGGCTACACCTTC. This translates into CASSQGQGRYGYTF.

Comments on this clone: A junction end diverges from the germline sequence, so it may reflect a read error. The rearrangement joins TRBV2 to TRBJ2-7; 8 positions agree with TRBD2. CDR1 SNHLY and CDR2 FYNNEI come from the germline V gene. The CDR3 consists of 14 residues. The CDR3 loop reads CASSEYASGGQLHF. DNA for the CDR3: TGTGCCAGCAGTGAATATGCGTCGGGGGGGCAATTGCACTTC.

V usage is TRBV5-1 and J usage is TRBJ2-1, with 11 positions matching TRBD2. The germline CDR1 and CDR2 sequences are SGHRS and YFSETQ. The J segment lost 0 bases and the V segment lost 4 bases, leaving 9 bases of the junction unmatched. The CDR3 length is 18 residues. CDR3 bases: TGCGCCAGCAGCGTTAGCGGGAGGGCCGATATCTCCTACAATGAGCAGTTCTTC. Its protein product is CASSVSGRADISYNEQFF.

This rearrangement joins TRBV27 to TRBJ1-4; no clear D. The germline V and J ends were trimmed by 0 bases and 8 bases, with 10 bases remaining between them. The CDR3 runs to 14 residues. In germline, CDR1 is MNHEY, CDR2 SMNVEV (reference sequence). The CDR3 bases are TGTGCCAGCAGTTTATCCGGACTTGGCGAAAAACTGTTTTTT. This encodes CASSLSGLGEKLFF.

As for this clone: Germline and junction disagree at one end, which may indicate a read error. V usage is TRBV29-1 and J usage is TRBJ1-2; weak D call: TRBD1 (6 bases). Germline CDR1 is SQVTM and CDR2 is ANQGSEA. The CDR3 covers 11 residues. CDR3: CSVEVTGGYTF. CDR3 bases: TGCAGCGTGGAAGTTACAGGGGGCTACACCTTC.

Regarding this clone: An end of the junction differs from the germline gene, which may be a read error. This same CDR3 is encoded by further DNA sequences in the sample. The gene calls are TRBV27 and TRBJ1-6; 7 bases match TRBD1. There are 13 residues in the CDR3. From germline, CDR1 is MNHEY and CDR2 SMNVEV (reference sequence). The CDR3 protein is CASGTAYNSPLHF. The CDR3 DNA reads TGTGCCAGCGGGACAGCTTATAATTCCCCCCTCCACTTT.

The rearrangement links TRBV5-1 to TRBJ2-3; TRBD1 might be the D (6 bases). Germline assignment: CDR1 SGHRS and CDR2 YFSETQ. Trimming took 6 bases from V and 2 from J, leaving 13 bases between them. This CDR3 is built from 14 residues. CDR3 bases: TGCGCCAGCAAAGAGGACAGCCCCACAGATACGCAGTATTTT. Translated: CASKEDSPTDTQYF.

The chain recombines TRBV27 with TRBJ1-6; TRBD1 might be the D (5 bases). CDR3 length: 13 residues. Germline V lookup: CDR1 MNHEY, CDR2 SMNVEV (reference sequence). V was cut by 2 bases and J by 8 bases, with 7 bases left in between. CDR3 sequence: CASSLQGDSPLHF. The CDR3 DNA is TGTGCCAGCAGTTTACAGGGTGATTCACCCCTCCACTTT.

This clone has just one count. This chain links TRBV5-1 with TRBJ2-5; 8 bases are a match to TRBD1. The CDR3 contains 14 residues. Germline V lookup: CDR1 SGHRS, CDR2 YFSETQ. Losses at the gene ends were 2 bases for V and 5 bases for J; bases not matched to a gene: 5. CDR3 residues: CASSFGQGGETQYF. DNA of the CDR3: TGCGCCAGCAGCTTTGGACAGGGTGGCGAGACCCAGTACTTC.

V is TRBV28 and J is TRBJ2-6, with TRBD1 as a possible D gene (6 bases). Trimming stripped 8 bases from V and 0 bases from J, with 11 bases between. CDR3 size: 15 residues. The germline V gene encodes CDR1 MDHEN and CDR2 SYDVKM. CDR3 amino acids: CASEDSSSGANVLTF. The CDR3 coding sequence is TGTGCCAGCGAGGACAGCAGCTCTGGGGCCAACGTCCTGACTTTC.

V is TRBV2 and J is TRBJ1-3; D unresolved. The CDR3 extends over 15 amino acids. Germline assignment: CDR1 SNHLY and CDR2 FYNNEI. Trimming took 5 bases from V and 0 from J, leaving 11 bases between them. CDR3 sequence: CASSPEGLSGNTIYF. The CDR3 DNA reads as TGTGCCAGCAGTCCCGAAGGACTCTCTGGAAACACCATATATTTT.

The chain employs TRBV25-1 and TRBJ1-2; a possible D gene is TRBD1 (5 bases). CDR1 MGHDK and CDR2 SYGVNS come from the germline V gene. This CDR3 spans 14 amino acids. V was clipped by 0 bases and J by 4 bases, with 9 bases between them. CDR3 in amino acids: CASSEYSRAYGYTF. Written as DNA, the CDR3 is TGTGCCAGCAGTGAATATTCCAGGGCCTATGGCTACACCTTC.

V and J are TRBV5-1 and TRBJ1-1; 7 nucleotides agree with TRBD1. The CDR3 runs to 14 residues. V was pared by 9 bases and J by 3 bases, with 11 bases of the junction left unmatched. The germline V gene encodes CDR1 SGHRS and CDR2 YFSETQ. CDR3 DNA: TGCGCCACCAGGGAGGGGGCGAGGTACACTGAAGCTTTCTTT. Translation: CATREGARYTEAFF.

The rearrangement links TRBV19 to TRBJ2-1; 14 positions agree with TRBD2. The CDR3 spans 16 residues. Losses at the gene ends were 5 bases for V and 7 bases for J; bases not matched to a gene: 7. The germline V gene encodes CDR1 LNHDA and CDR2 SQIVND (reference sequence). The CDR3 protein is CASSSPTSGGGNEQFF. The CDR3 region has the DNA TGTGCCAGTAGTTCCCCGACTAGCGGGGGGGGAAATGAGCAGTTCTTC.

Sample share makes this clone medium-sized. The chain is built from TRBV27 and TRBJ1-1; possibly TRBD1 for D (5 bases). CDR1 and CDR2 (germline): MNHEY, SMNVEV (reference sequence). The CDR3 consists of 13 residues. V shed 5 bases and J shed 1 base, with 8 bases lying between them. The CDR3 DNA follows: TGTGCCAGCAGTCCGACAGAGAACACTGAAGCTTTCTTT. Translation gives CASSPTENTEAFF.

The genes are TRBV4-1 and TRBJ1-1; D unresolved. Germline lookup yields CDR1 MGHRA and CDR2 YSYEKL. The CDR3 length is 16 residues. Trimming removed 4 bases from V and 5 bases from J, with 20 bases in between. CDR3 sequence reads: CASSRLAEVLRTEAFF. The CDR3 coding sequence is TGCGCCAGCAGCCGCCTTGCAGAGGTGCTGAGGACTGAAGCTTTCTTT.

In this sample, this clone turned up once. The CDR3 here is CASSLGPYAHLAGQYF. The DNA of the CDR3 is TGTGCCAGCAGCTTAGGACCTTATGCACACCTAGCCGGACAGTACTTC. The rearrangement uses TRBV11-2 and TRBJ2-7, with D tentatively TRBD2 (5 bases). The germline CDR1 and CDR2 sequences are SGHAT and FQNNGV. The CDR3 is made up of 16 amino acids. Between the trimmed V and J ends, which lost 1 base and 10 bases, there was a span of 23 bases. The entire variable domain, with the rest obtained from reference TRBV11-2 and TRBJ2-7, is as follows: EAGVAQSPRYKIIEKRQSVAFWCNPISGHATLYWYQQILGQGPKLLIQFQNNGVVDDSQLPKDRFSAERLKGVDSTLKIQPAKLEDSAVYLCASSLGPYAHLAGQYFGPGTRLTVT.

The J gene is TRBJ2-2, the V gene TRBV29-1; tentatively, D is TRBD2 (5 bases). Trimming pared 5 bases from V and 5 bases from J, leaving 9 bases between. The germline CDR1 and CDR2 sequences are SQVTM and ANQGSEA. The CDR3 length is 12 residues. CDR3 protein: CSVRPGTGELFF. The DNA for the CDR3 is TGCAGCGTTCGGCCGGGGACCGGGGAGCTGTTTTTT.

The rearrangement uses TRBV30 and TRBJ2-2, with 9 bases fitting TRBD1. The CDR3 sequence is 13 residues long. After removal of 5 bases from V and 7 bases from J, the junction contained 5 bases not matched to a gene. Looked up from germline, CDR1 is GTSNPN and CDR2 is SVGIG (reference sequence). The CDR3 region is CAWCGQGIGELFF. Written as DNA, the CDR3 is TGTGCCTGGTGTGGACAGGGGATCGGGGAGCTGTTTTTT.

The V call is TRBV6-5, the J call TRBJ2-7; TRBD2 might be the D (5 bases). V dropped 6 bases and J dropped 0 bases, with 15 bases sitting between them. The length of the CDR3 is 15 residues. Germline CDR1 reads MNHEY; CDR2 reads SVGAGI. This CDR3 reads CASRASGIVSYEQYF. The CDR3 region has the DNA TGTGCCAGCAGGGCTTCGGGGATCGTCTCCTACGAGCAGTACTTC.

Ten or more counts support this clone. J is TRBJ1-1 and V is TRBV6-4, with 7 bases fitting TRBD1. V dropped 9 bases and J dropped 1; count of bases not matched to a gene: 11. The CDR3 loop spans 15 amino acids. CDR1 and CDR2 (germline): MRHNA, SNTAGT. The chain's CDR3 is CASKLTGTANTEAFF. The CDR3 DNA follows: TGTGCCAGTAAACTAACCGGGACAGCGAACACTGAAGCTTTCTTT.

V is TRBV19 and J is TRBJ2-1; D is ambiguous. Trimming pared 2 bases from V and 7 bases from J, leaving 9 bases between. CDR3 length: 13 residues. From germline, CDR1 is LNHDA and CDR2 SQIVND (reference sequence). The CDR3 bases are TGTGCCAGTAGTATACTGGGCAGTAATGAGCAGTTCTTC. Residues: CASSILGSNEQFF.

V usage is TRBV25-1 and J usage is TRBJ1-4; 9 bases agree with TRBD1. The CDR3 consists of 15 residues. V lost 3 bases and J lost 4; bases outside the gene matches: 3. Germline loops: CDR1 MGHDK, CDR2 SYGVNS. CDR3 loop: CASSEDRGYNEKLFF. CDR3 sequence (DNA): TGTGCCAGCAGTGAGGACAGGGGATATAATGAAAAACTGTTTTTT.

This chain connects TRBV4-2 to TRBJ1-2; no clear D gene. Germline V gene data show CDR1 as LGHNA and CDR2 as YNFKEQ. The germline V and J ends were trimmed by 1 base and 2 bases, with 8 bases remaining between them. This CDR3 region has 14 residues. CDR3 region: CASSQATENYGYTF. CDR3 nucleotide sequence: TGTGCCAGCAGCCAAGCCACAGAGAACTATGGCTACACCTTC.

The count of this clone is one. The chain combines TRBV7-7 with TRBJ2-5; TRBD1 might be the D (6 bases). CDR3 length: 13 amino acids. The V end lost 5 bases, the J end lost 2 bases, and 9 bases lay between the germline ends. Per the germline V gene, CDR1 is SSHAT and CDR2 is FNYEAQ (reference sequence). The DNA for the CDR3 is TGTGCCAGCAGCCCAGGGGTTCAAGAGACCCAGTACTTC. It encodes CASSPGVQETQYF. Complete variable domain (other parts from reference TRBV7-7 and TRBJ2-5): GAGVSQSPRYKVTKRGQDVTLRCDPISSHATLYWYQQALGQGPEFLTYFNYEAQPDKSGLPSDRFSAERPEGSISTLTIQRTEQRDSAMYRCASSPGVQETQYFGPGTRLLVL.